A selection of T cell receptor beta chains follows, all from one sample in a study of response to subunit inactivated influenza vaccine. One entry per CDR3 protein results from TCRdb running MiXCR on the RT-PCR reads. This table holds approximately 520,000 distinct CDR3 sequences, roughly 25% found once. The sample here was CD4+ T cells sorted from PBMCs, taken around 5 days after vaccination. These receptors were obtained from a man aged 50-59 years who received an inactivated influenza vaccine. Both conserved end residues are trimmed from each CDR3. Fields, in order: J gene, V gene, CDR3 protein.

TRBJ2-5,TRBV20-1,SASLGTIQETQY
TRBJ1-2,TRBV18,ASSPGANYGYT
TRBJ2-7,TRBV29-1,SARGTGGLEQY
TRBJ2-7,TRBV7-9,ASSVKPTGPTYEQY
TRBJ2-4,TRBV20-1,SAAVAYKNIQY
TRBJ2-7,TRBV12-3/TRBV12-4,ASSLGTKGASYEQY
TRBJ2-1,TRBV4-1,ASSRQTSPSYNEQF
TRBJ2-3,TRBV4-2,ASSQEKGVGGSTDTQY
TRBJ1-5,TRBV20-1,SARGQVGQPQH
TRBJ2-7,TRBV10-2,ASRRTSETYEQY
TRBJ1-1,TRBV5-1,ASSLSGGERAF
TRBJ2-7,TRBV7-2,ASSSPAAPYEQY
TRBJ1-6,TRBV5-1,ASSLTTPLANSPLH
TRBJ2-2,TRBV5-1,ASSLDVGSPAGELF
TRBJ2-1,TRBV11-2,ASSPGGSSYNEQF
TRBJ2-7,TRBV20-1,SATSLAGGYYEQY
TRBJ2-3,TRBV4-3,ASSPHDPTDTQY
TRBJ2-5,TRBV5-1,ASSGRPQETQY
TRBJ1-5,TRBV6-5,ASSPGQGVSTQH
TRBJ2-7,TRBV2,ASSDYRELY
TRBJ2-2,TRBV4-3,ASSQGAGSTGELF
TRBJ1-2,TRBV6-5,ASSYSGATGSNYGYT
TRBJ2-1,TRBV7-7,ASSQRTSGSEQF
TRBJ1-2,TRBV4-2,ASSQARTGGIGYT
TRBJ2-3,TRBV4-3,ASSRHRERVDTQY
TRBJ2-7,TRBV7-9,ASTDKSSYEQY
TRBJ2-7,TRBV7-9,ASRLAGEGEQY
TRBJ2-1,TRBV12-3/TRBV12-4,ASSFSSGTSYGQF
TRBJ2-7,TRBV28,ASSHDYEQY
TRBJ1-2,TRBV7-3,ASSLDPHGNYGYT
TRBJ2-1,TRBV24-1,ATSAQRGGLDEQF
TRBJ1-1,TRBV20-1,SARGPSTEAF
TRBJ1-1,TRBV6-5,ASSSPLDGSEAF
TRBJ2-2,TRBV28,ASSSLAGGPGELF
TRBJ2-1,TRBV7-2,ASSPHRRNNEQF
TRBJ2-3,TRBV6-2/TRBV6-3,ASKRTGTGGPTDTQY
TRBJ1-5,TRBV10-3,AISPGTGGNQPQH
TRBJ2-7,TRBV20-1,SATKTTYEQY
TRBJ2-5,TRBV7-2,ASSLASYTPRETQY
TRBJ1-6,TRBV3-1,ASSQMGIRNSPLH
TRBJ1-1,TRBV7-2,ASSLVLRTGEAF
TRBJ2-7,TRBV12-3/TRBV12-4,ASSHVRDISYEQY
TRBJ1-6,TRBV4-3,ASSPPGAGAPLH
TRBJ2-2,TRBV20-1,SARAIRDRGLTGELF
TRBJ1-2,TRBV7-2,ASSLRPGSNYGYT
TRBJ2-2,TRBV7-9,ASSFTDRLTGELF
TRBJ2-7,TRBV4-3,ASSQDRSGGWTYEQY
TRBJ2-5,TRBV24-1,ATSDSSFRAGETQY
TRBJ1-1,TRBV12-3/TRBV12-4,ASRVQGQGDTEAF
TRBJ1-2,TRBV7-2,ASSLGGGGSYGYT
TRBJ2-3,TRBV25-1,ASSGVGERDTDTQY
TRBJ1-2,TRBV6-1,ASSERQGVIGYT
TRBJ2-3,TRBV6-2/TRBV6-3,ASSYGQLTDTQY
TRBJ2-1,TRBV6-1,ASVGLSYNEQF
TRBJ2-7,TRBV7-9,ASSLDFGGQGSYEQY